A single sample gave rise to the 27 T cell receptor beta chains below, sequenced in a study of CD8+ T cells in alopecia areata. This sample's treatment: oral pan-JAK inhibitor, 5-10 mg twice daily. Following extraction, RNA underwent reverse transcription to cDNA, which served as the sequencing template. The assay was immunoSEQ multiplex PCR, and TCRdb's table has in-frame clones only and misses some. The sample lists about 180,000 clones, roughly 58% occurring once. The sample consisted of CD4+ T cells sorted from blood, taken at roughly week 55, from a patient treated with tofacitinib. The receptors here all came from a human donor with alopecia areata.

The chain uses TRBV6-6 and TRBJ2-7; 10 nucleotides agree with TRBD1. CDR1 and CDR2 (germline): MNHNY, SVGAGI (reference sequence). This CDR3 is 15 amino acids long. The V gene end was trimmed by 6 bases and the J gene end by 3 bases; junction bases not matched to a gene: 8. The CDR3 sequence is CASSTGTGEVYEQYF. As DNA, the CDR3 is TGTGCCAGCAGCACTGGGACAGGGGAAGTCTACGAGCAGTACTTC.

V is TRBV30 and J is TRBJ1-1; D gene ambiguous. V was shortened by 7 bases and J by 5 bases, with 17 bases between the two germline ends. The CDR3 is 13 residues long. Germline V lookup: CDR1 GTSNPN, CDR2 SVGIG (reference sequence). The chain's CDR3 is CASQIGQLTEAFF. Written as DNA, the CDR3 is TGTGCCTCCCAGATTGGGCAGCTTACTGAAGCTTTCTTT.

The V gene is TRBV15, the J gene TRBJ1-2, with no clear D. The length of the CDR3 is 14 residues. Trimming removed 0 bases from V and 8 bases from J, with 13 bases in between. The V gene's germline CDR1 is LNHNV and CDR2 YYDKDF (reference sequence). The CDR3 DNA follows: TGTGCCACCAGCAGAGATTTAGCCGGGTCCGGCTACACCTTC. This encodes CATSRDLAGSGYTF. The full variable domain, in which reference TRBV15 and TRBJ1-2 provide the parts outside the CDR3, is DAMVIQNPRYQVTQFGKPVTLSCSQTLNHNVMYWYQQKSSQAPKLLFHYYDKDFNNEADTPDNFQSRRPNTSFCFLDIRSPGLGDTAMYLCATSRDLAGSGYTFGSGTRLTVV.

The chain employs TRBV7-8 and TRBJ2-2; the D gene is possibly TRBD1 (6 bases). Germline lookup yields CDR1 SGHVS and CDR2 FQNEAQ. This CDR3 is 16 amino acids long. Deletions cut 3 bases from V and 3 bases from J, with 14 bases between. This chain's CDR3 is CASSFYRVVHTGELFF. The CDR3 region has the DNA TGTGCCAGCAGCTTCTACAGGGTAGTCCACACCGGGGAGCTGTTTTTT.

V gene TRBV5-1 combines with J gene TRBJ2-3; tentative D call: TRBD1 (6 bases). The CDR3 runs to 14 residues. Germline V CDR1 and CDR2: SGHRS, YFSETQ. Trimming removed 0 bases from V and 5 bases from J, with 10 bases in between. In DNA form, the CDR3 reads TGCGCCAGCAGCTTGGTGCCAGGGGAAGATACGCAGTATTTT. Protein product: CASSLVPGEDTQYF.

J is TRBJ1-1 and V is TRBV5-1, with D tentatively TRBD1 (6 bases). This CDR3 has 15 amino acids. CDR1 SGHRS and CDR2 YFSETQ come from the germline V gene. Trimming left V 0 bases short and J 5 bases short, with 14 bases between. The CDR3 sequence is CASSLVGGAQTEAFF. The CDR3 DNA sequence: TGCGCCAGCAGCTTGGTCGGGGGGGCGCAGACTGAAGCTTTCTTT. The whole variable domain, remainder taken from reference TRBV5-1 and TRBJ1-1, is KAGVTQTPRYLIKTRGQQVTLSCSPISGHRSVSWYQQTPGQGLQFLFEYFSETQRNKGNFPGRFSGRQFSNSRSEMNVSTLELGDSALYLCASSLVGGAQTEAFFGQGTRLTVV.

The rearrangement uses TRBV2 and TRBJ2-1, with D possibly matching TRBD2 (6 bases). Germline assignment: CDR1 SNHLY and CDR2 FYNNEI. Trimming removed 10 bases from V and 9 bases from J, with 10 bases in between. The CDR3 length is 10 residues. CDR3 region: CATGGVEQFF. In DNA, the CDR3 is TGTGCCACCGGAGGGGTTGAGCAGTTCTTC.

The V call is TRBV6-5, the J call TRBJ2-6; a weak D match, TRBD1 (6 bases). The CDR3 has 15 amino acids. Trimming removed 4 bases at V and 4 bases at J, with 11 bases between. Germline values: CDR1 MNHEY, CDR2 SVGAGI. CDR3 loop: CASSSTGTGANVLTF. The CDR3 nucleotides read TGTGCCAGCAGTTCTACAGGGACCGGGGCCAACGTCCTGACTTTC.

The CDR3 here is CASTSGLYNEQFF. Written as DNA, the CDR3 is TGTGCCAGCACCTCGGGCCTTTACAATGAGCAGTTCTTC. This chain joins TRBV7-9 and TRBJ2-1; D call uncertain. Germline V gene data show CDR1 as SEHNR and CDR2 as FQNEAQ (reference sequence). This CDR3 has 13 amino acids. With 7 bases removed from V and 4 bases from J, the gap between germline ends came to 11 bases.

V and J are TRBV6-5 and TRBJ2-7; D may match TRBD1 or TRBD2 (6 bases each). CDR1 is MNHEY and CDR2 is SVGAGI in the germline V gene. Trimming removed 2 bases at V and 2 bases at J, with 10 bases between. The CDR3 contains 14 residues. The chain's CDR3 is CASSYVRGPYEQYF. Written as DNA, the CDR3 is TGTGCCAGCAGTTACGTCCGGGGGCCCTACGAGCAGTACTTC.

The chain links TRBV29-1 to TRBJ1-1; no clear D. The germline V gene encodes CDR1 SQVTM and CDR2 ANQGSEA. The V gene lost 6 bases and the J gene lost 9 bases, with 11 bases spanning the gap. The CDR3 totals 10 residues. DNA of the CDR3: TGCAGCGTGGAAAGCGACAAAGCTTTCTTT. Translated: CSVESDKAFF.

The rearrangement uses TRBV7-6 and TRBJ2-5, with no clear D. Trimming cost V 1 base and J 2 bases, with 8 bases left between them. The length of the CDR3 is 14 residues. The germline V gene has CDR1 SGHVS and CDR2 FNYEAQ. CDR3 nucleotide sequence: TGTGCCAGCAGCTTAGGCCCGATGCAAGAGACCCAGTACTTC. Its protein is CASSLGPMQETQYF.

This clone was observed a handful of times. The CDR3 bases are TGTGCCAGTAGACCCACTGAAAGGACTATCGACTATGGCTACACCTTC. It encodes CASRPTERTIDYGYTF. This chain joins TRBV19 and TRBJ1-2; no clear D. CDR3 length equals 16 residues. From germline, CDR1 is LNHDA and CDR2 SQIVND (reference sequence). Trimming stripped 6 bases from V and 3 bases from J, with 20 bases between.

The V and J genes are TRBV5-1 and TRBJ2-1, with D possibly matching TRBD2 (5 bases). Trimming shortened V by 5 bases and J by 9 bases, and 12 bases separated the two germline ends. Germline CDR1 SGHRS, CDR2 YFSETQ. CDR3 length: 12 residues. The CDR3 reads CASRIRDSEQFF. The CDR3 DNA is TGCGCCAGCAGGATACGGGATAGTGAGCAGTTCTTC.

The chain couples TRBV5-1 to TRBJ2-7, with 11 bases fitting TRBD1. Looked up from germline, CDR1 is SGHRS and CDR2 is YFSETQ. The CDR3 spans 14 residues. V gave up 4 bases and J gave up 4 bases; unmatched junction bases: 4. DNA of the CDR3: TGCGCCAGCAGCCGCCGGGACAGGGGGTACGAGCAGTACTTC. This gives the protein CASSRRDRGYEQYF. Filled out from reference TRBV5-1 and TRBJ2-7, the complete variable domain reads KAGVTQTPRYLIKTRGQQVTLSCSPISGHRSVSWYQQTPGQGLQFLFEYFSETQRNKGNFPGRFSGRQFSNSRSEMNVSTLELGDSALYLCASSRRDRGYEQYFGPGTRLTVT.

This clone has only one observation. This chain uses TRBV30 with TRBJ2-2; possibly TRBD1 or TRBD2 for D (5 bases each). V lost 7 bases to trimming and J lost 2 bases, with 23 bases between them. From germline, CDR1 is GTSNPN and CDR2 SVGIG (reference sequence). The CDR3 runs 17 residues. The CDR3 DNA reads TGTGCCTCCCGACGGGGCAGGGCCGGGGCTAACACCGGGGAGCTGTTTTTT. Translation: CASRRGRAGANTGELFF.

The chain recombines TRBV2 with TRBJ1-1; 7 nucleotides match TRBD1. Germline V CDR1 and CDR2: SNHLY, FYNNEI. The CDR3 has 13 residues. V was pared by 8 bases and J by 5 bases, with 8 bases of the junction left unmatched. The CDR3 is CASGGQLGTEAFF. In DNA, the CDR3 is TGTGCCAGCGGGGGACAGTTGGGGACTGAAGCTTTCTTT.

The genes are TRBV5-1 and TRBJ2-1, with TRBD2 identical over 7 bases. Per germline, CDR1 SGHRS and CDR2 YFSETQ. With 0 bases clipped from V and 2 bases from J, the junction kept 8 bases outside the gene matches. The CDR3 totals 17 residues. CDR3 in amino acids: CASSLASSGGPYNEQFF. CDR3 bases: TGCGCCAGCAGCTTGGCGTCTAGCGGAGGCCCCTACAATGAGCAGTTCTTC.

This clone was seen a handful of times. The V gene is TRBV15, the J gene TRBJ2-7; weak D call: TRBD2 (6 bases). V was clipped by 0 bases and J by 6 bases, with 15 bases between them. The germline V gene encodes CDR1 LNHNV and CDR2 YYDKDF (reference sequence). The CDR3 contains 15 residues. CDR3 sequence reads: CATSRDYGGNVEQYF. In DNA form, the CDR3 reads TGTGCCACCAGCAGAGATTATGGGGGGAATGTCGAGCAGTACTTC.

The V call is TRBV30, the J call TRBJ1-2, with 12 bases matching TRBD1. The V gene's germline CDR1 is GTSNPN and CDR2 SVGIG (reference sequence). The CDR3 is made up of 13 amino acids. With 5 bases clipped from V and 5 bases from J, the junction kept 3 bases outside the gene matches. CDR3 nucleotide sequence: TGTGCCTGGGGGACAGGGGGCACTTATGGCTACACCTTC. Encoded protein: CAWGTGGTYGYTF.

The rearrangement joins TRBV11-3 to TRBJ2-7; tentatively, D is TRBD1 or TRBD2 (5 bases each). Trimming removed 5 bases at V and 7 bases at J, with 21 bases between. Germline-derived CDR1 and CDR2 are SGHNT and YENEEA. The CDR3 sequence is 15 residues long. The CDR3 sequence: CASSATGTGPGEQYF. CDR3 nucleotides: TGTGCCAGCAGCGCAACCGGGACGGGTCCCGGGGAGCAGTACTTC.

V usage is TRBV2 and J usage is TRBJ1-5; 7 bases are a match to TRBD1. The CDR3 length is 14 residues. The V gene end was trimmed by 3 bases and the J gene end by 2 bases; junction bases not matched to a gene: 1. Germline V gene sequence: CDR1 SNHLY, CDR2 FYNNEI. DNA of the CDR3: TGTGCCAGCAGTGATGGACAGGGCAATCAGCCCCAGCATTTT. Translated: CASSDGQGNQPQHF. The full variable domain, rest sourced from reference TRBV2 and TRBJ1-5, is EPEVTQTPSHQVTQMGQEVILRCVPISNHLYFYWYRQILGQKVEFLVSFYNNEISEKSEIFDDQFSVERPDGSNFTLKIRSTKLEDSAMYFCASSDGQGNQPQHFGDGTRLSIL.

This rearrangement joins TRBV19 to TRBJ1-2; 7 bases agree with TRBD1. V lost 8 bases to trimming and J lost 4 bases; unmatched junction nucleotides: 7. The CDR3 is 13 residues long. CDR1 and CDR2 (germline): LNHDA, SQIVND (reference sequence). CDR3 residues: CASVVQGSYGYTF. For the CDR3, the DNA is TGTGCCAGTGTAGTACAGGGGAGCTATGGCTACACCTTC.

The chain recombines TRBV27 with TRBJ2-3, with D hard to call. Germline V gene lookup returns CDR1 MNHEY and CDR2 SMNVEV (reference sequence). The CDR3 covers 13 residues. V lost 5 bases and J lost 2, with 8 bases in between. As DNA, the CDR3 is TGTGCCAGCAGTCCCCGGGCCACAGATACGCAGTATTTT. Translation gives CASSPRATDTQYF.

The CDR3 here is CASDPGQGYNEQFF. CDR3 nucleotide sequence: TGTGCCAGCGACCCGGGACAGGGCTACAATGAGCAGTTCTTC. The chain carries TRBV7-9 and TRBJ2-1; 9 bases agree with TRBD1. The germline gives CDR1 SEHNR, CDR2 FQNEAQ (reference sequence). The CDR3 contains 14 residues. The junction had 5 bases not matched to a gene; V was cut back by 8 bases and J by 3 bases.

This chain links TRBV4-2 with TRBJ2-2; D might be TRBD1 (5 bases). The V end was cut by 0 bases, the J end by 6 bases, with 11 bases between. Germline CDR1 reads LGHNA; CDR2 reads YNFKEQ. CDR3 length: 15 residues. The CDR3 region is CASSQDQGAAGELFF. The CDR3 DNA sequence: TGTGCCAGCAGCCAAGACCAAGGGGCAGCCGGGGAGCTGTTTTTT.

The rearrangement joins TRBV29-1 to TRBJ1-2; D ambiguous. The CDR3 length is 14 residues. Per the germline V gene, CDR1 is SQVTM and CDR2 is ANQGSEA. V lost 4 bases and J lost 7, with 19 bases in between. For the CDR3, the DNA is TGCAGCGTTGCCGTGGCCAGTCGGAGCAGTGGCTACACCTTC. Translating gives CSVAVASRSSGYTF. The complete variable domain, with remaining parts taken from reference TRBV29-1 and TRBJ1-2, reads SAVISQKPSRDICQRGTSLTIQCQVDSQVTMMFWYRQQPGQSLTLIATANQGSEATYESGFVIDKFPISRPNLTFSTLTVSNMSPEDSSIYLCSVAVASRSSGYTFGSGTRLTVV.